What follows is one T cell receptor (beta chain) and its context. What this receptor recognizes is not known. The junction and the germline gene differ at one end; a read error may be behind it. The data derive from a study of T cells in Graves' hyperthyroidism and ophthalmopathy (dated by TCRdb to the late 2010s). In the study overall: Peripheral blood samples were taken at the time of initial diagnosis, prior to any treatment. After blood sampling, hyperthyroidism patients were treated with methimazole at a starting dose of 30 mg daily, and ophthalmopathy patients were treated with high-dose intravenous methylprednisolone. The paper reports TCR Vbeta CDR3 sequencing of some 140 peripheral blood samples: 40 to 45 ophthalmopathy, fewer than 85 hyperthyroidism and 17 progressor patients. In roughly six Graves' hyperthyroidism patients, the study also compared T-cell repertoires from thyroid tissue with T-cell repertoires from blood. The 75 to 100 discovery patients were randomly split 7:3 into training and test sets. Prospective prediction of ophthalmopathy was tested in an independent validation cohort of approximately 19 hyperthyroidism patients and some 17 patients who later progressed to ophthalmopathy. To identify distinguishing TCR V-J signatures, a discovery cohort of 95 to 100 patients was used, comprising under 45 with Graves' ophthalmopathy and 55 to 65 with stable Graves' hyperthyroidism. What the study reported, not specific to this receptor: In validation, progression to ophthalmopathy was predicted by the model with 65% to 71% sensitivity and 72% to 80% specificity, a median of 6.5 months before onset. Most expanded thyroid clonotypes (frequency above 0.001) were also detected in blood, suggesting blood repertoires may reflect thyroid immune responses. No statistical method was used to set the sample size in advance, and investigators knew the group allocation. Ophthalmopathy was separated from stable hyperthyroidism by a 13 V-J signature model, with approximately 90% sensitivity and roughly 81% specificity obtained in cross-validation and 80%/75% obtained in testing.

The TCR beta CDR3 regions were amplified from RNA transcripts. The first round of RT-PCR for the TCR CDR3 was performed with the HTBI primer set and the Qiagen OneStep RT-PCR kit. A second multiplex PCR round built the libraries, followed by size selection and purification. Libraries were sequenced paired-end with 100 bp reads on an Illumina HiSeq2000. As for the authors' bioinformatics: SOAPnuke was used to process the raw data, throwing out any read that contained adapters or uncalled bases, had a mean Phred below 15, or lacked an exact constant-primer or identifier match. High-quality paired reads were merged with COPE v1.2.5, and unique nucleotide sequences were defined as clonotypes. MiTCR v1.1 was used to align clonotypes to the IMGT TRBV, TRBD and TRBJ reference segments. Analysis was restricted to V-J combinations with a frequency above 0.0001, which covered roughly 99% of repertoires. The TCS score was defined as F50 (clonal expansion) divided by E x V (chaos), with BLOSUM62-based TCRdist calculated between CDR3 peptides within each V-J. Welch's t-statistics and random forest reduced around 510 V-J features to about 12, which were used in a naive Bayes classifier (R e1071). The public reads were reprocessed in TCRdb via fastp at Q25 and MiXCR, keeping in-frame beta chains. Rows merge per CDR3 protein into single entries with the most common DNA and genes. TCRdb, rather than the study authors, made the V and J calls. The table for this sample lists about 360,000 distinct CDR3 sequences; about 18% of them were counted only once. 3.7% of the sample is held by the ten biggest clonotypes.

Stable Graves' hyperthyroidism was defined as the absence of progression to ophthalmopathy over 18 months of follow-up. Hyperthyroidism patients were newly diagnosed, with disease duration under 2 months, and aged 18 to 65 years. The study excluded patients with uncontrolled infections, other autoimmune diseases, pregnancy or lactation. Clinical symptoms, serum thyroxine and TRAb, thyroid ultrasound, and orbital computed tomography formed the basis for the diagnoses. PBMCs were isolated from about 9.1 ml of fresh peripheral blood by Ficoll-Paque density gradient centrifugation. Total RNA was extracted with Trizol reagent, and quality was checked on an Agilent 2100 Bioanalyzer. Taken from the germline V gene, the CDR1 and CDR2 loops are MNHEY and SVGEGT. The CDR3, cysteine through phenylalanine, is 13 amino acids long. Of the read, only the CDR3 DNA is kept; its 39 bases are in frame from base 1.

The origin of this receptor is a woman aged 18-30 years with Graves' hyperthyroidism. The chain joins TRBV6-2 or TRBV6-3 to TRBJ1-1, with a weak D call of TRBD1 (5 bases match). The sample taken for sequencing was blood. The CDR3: CASSYLGVTDAFF. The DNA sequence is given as TGTGCCAGCAGTTACTTAGGGGTTACTGATGCTTTCTTT.